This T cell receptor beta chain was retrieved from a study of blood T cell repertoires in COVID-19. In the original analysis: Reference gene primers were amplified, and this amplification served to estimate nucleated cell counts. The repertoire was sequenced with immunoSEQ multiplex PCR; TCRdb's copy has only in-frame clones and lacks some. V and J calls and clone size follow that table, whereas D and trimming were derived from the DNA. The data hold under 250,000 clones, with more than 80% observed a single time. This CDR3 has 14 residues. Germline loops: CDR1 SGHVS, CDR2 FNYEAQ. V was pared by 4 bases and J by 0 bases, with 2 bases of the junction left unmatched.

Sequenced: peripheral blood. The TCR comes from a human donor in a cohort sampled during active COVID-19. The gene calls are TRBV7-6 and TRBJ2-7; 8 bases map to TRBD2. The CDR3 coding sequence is TGTGCCAGCAGCTCTAGCGGGTTCTCCTACGAGCAGTACTTC. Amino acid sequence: CASSSSGFSYEQYF.